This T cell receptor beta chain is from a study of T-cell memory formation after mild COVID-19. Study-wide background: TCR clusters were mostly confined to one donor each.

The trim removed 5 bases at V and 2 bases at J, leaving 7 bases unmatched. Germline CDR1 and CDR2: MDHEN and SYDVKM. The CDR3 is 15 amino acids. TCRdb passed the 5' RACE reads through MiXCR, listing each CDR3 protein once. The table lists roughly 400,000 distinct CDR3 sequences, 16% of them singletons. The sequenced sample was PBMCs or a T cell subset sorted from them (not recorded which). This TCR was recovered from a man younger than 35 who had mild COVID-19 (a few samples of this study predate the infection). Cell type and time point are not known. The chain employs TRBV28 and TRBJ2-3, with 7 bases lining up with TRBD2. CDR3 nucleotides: TGTGCCAGCAGTCTTCTAGCGGAACCCACAGATACGCAGTATTTT. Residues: CASSLLAEPTDTQYF. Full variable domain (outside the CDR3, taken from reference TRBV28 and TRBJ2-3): DVKVTQSSRYLVKRTGEKVFLECVQDMDHENMFWYRQDPGLGLRLIYFSYDVKMKEKGDIPEGYSVSREKKERFSLILESASTNQTSMYLCASSLLAEPTDTQYFGPGTRLTVL.